These T cell receptor beta chains were read from a single sample in a study of cytomegalovirus exposure and HLA in healthy donors. The protocol was immunoSEQ multiplex PCR, while the TCRdb copy is restricted to in-frame clones and leaves out a portion. The sample has about 180,000 clones, 75% to 85% seen once; the top ten hold roughly 1.4%. The sample comprised PBMCs. These receptors came from a young man in good health and CMV-seronegative. Each CDR3 is given with its conserved first and last residue. D genes are given only for firm matches. Where a row states a size, it is once, few, many or the class of an expanded clone; other rows omit it.

j_call d_call v_call clone_size cdr3_nt cdr3_aa
TRBJ2-7 TRBD2 TRBV9 few TGTGCCAGCAGCGTAGGGACTAGCGGGAACTACGAGCAGTACTTC CASSVGTSGNYEQYF
TRBJ2-1 NA TRBV7-2 NA TGTGCCAGCAGCTTTCCCCTAGCAAGCAATGAGCAGTTCTTC CASSFPLASNEQFF
TRBJ1-1 NA TRBV9 NA TGTGCCAGCAGCGTAGGACCGGGTGGCAACACTGAAGCTTTCTTT CASSVGPGGNTEAFF
TRBJ2-2 NA TRBV18 NA TGTGCCAGTCGTCAATCACTGACAGAGACCGGGGAGCTGTTTTTT CASRQSLTETGELFF
TRBJ2-7 TRBD2 TRBV11-2 NA TGTGCCAGCAGCTTTCCCAGCGGGGGGGATGAGCAGTACTTC CASSFPSGGDEQYF
TRBJ2-1 TRBD2 TRBV6-4 few TGTGCCAGCAGTGAAAGGTTGTCTAGCGGGAGACGTGAGCAGTTCTTC CASSERLSSGRREQFF
TRBJ1-2 TRBD1 TRBV7-6 NA TGTGCCAGCAGCCCCCAGGACAGGGGGCCTCATGGCTACACCTTC CASSPQDRGPHGYTF
TRBJ2-2 TRBD2 TRBV18 NA TGTGCCAGCTCACCGGGACTAGCGCACGCCGGGGAGCTGTTTTTT CASSPGLAHAGELFF
TRBJ1-4 NA TRBV5-6 NA TGTGCCAGCAGCCTCGCGGGGGGGGCCTTTAATGAAAAACTGTTTTTT CASSLAGGAFNEKLFF
TRBJ2-3 NA TRBV27 NA TGTGCCAGCAGTCTCGACAGGTTCCTCCCGGGTAGCACAGATACGCAGTATTTT CASSLDRFLPGSTDTQYF
TRBJ2-3 NA TRBV2 once TGTGCCAGCAGCGATATGAGGCGGGGCGGAGATACGCAGTATTTT CASSDMRRGGDTQYF
TRBJ1-1 TRBD1 TRBV11-3 NA TGTGCCAGCAGCCCCAGGGGGATAGGGAACACTGAAGCTTTCTTT CASSPRGIGNTEAFF
TRBJ1-5 TRBD1 TRBV6-6 once TGTGCCAGCAGGGGACAGGGGAGCAATCAGCCCCAGCATTTT CASRGQGSNQPQHF
TRBJ2-1 TRBD2 TRBV5-1 NA TGCGCCAGCAGCTTGGGTGCGGGAGTTATAGACAATGAGCAGTTCTTC CASSLGAGVIDNEQFF
TRBJ1-2 NA TRBV7-8 NA TGTGCCAGCAGCTTAGGGGGCGCTGGGTATGGCTACACCTTC CASSLGGAGYGYTF
TRBJ2-1 NA TRBV11-1 few TGTGCCAGCAGCTCGGGGGGCTTGAACAATGAGCAGTTCTTC CASSSGGLNNEQFF
TRBJ1-2 NA TRBV29-1 NA TGCAGCTCTGAAGCTCCTAACTATGGCTACACCTTC CSSEAPNYGYTF
TRBJ1-3 TRBD1 TRBV2 once TGTGCCAGCAGTGACCGACAGGGCCTCTCTGGAAACACCATATATTTT CASSDRQGLSGNTIYF
TRBJ1-4 TRBD1 TRBV27 NA TGTGCCAGCAGCGATCAGGGGGCGCCTAATGAAAAACTGTTTTTT CASSDQGAPNEKLFF
TRBJ1-2 TRBD1 TRBV19 NA TGTGCCAGTACCAGGACAGGGGTAAACTATGGCTACACCTTC CASTRTGVNYGYTF
TRBJ1-2 NA TRBV5-1 NA TGCGCCAGCAGCTTGGAGGGCAGCGGGGGATACGGCTACACCTTC CASSLEGSGGYGYTF
TRBJ2-7 TRBD1 TRBV4-2 NA TGTGCCAGCAGCCGATTGACGGGACAGGGTATCGCCGAGCAGTACTTC CASSRLTGQGIAEQYF
TRBJ2-7 TRBD1 TRBV4-1 NA TGCGCCAGCAGCCAGGACAGGGTAACCTACGAGCAGTACTTC CASSQDRVTYEQYF
TRBJ1-1 NA TRBV18 NA TGTGCCAGCTCACCTCTACAGGAAGAAGCTTTCTTT CASSPLQEEAFF
TRBJ1-1 TRBD1 TRBV29-1 NA TGCAGCGTTGACTCAGGGGGGAACACTGAAGCTTTCTTT CSVDSGGNTEAFF
TRBJ1-4 TRBD1 TRBV7-9 NA TGTGCCAGCAGCCTGGGACAGGCGGGTGAAAAACTGTTTTTT CASSLGQAGEKLFF
TRBJ2-7 NA TRBV11-3 NA TGTGCCAGTAGGGGGGGGATCTCCGAGCAGTACTTC CASRGGISEQYF
TRBJ2-7 TRBD1 TRBV6-5 NA TGTGCCAGCAGTTACGGGACAGGGGCATCCTACGAGCAGTACTTC CASSYGTGASYEQYF
TRBJ1-6 NA TRBV7-2 NA TGTGCCAGCAGCGTAACAGGGTACGGGTCACCCCTCCACTTT CASSVTGYGSPLHF
TRBJ2-1 TRBD2 TRBV5-1 NA TGCGCCAGCAGCTCCGCTAGCGGGGGGTACAATGAGCAGTTCTTC CASSSASGGYNEQFF
TRBJ2-1 TRBD1 TRBV4-3 NA TGCGCCAGCAGCCAACCGGGACAGGGCTTAATAAATGAGCAGCTCTTC CASSQPGQGLINEQLF
TRBJ2-7 TRBD1 TRBV30 NA TGTGCCTGGAGGGAGACAGGGGCAATCCACGAGCAGTACTTC CAWRETGAIHEQYF